This TCR beta chain was profiled in a study of monozygotic twins with inflammatory bowel disease. Study-wide findings and caveats: On the inverse Simpson index, IBD patients scored lower for TCRbeta diversity than healthy co-twins.

A remark on this clonotype: Its antigen is as yet unknown.

The CDR3 has 16 amino acids. The germline V gene encodes CDR1 LGHDT and CDR2 YNNKEL (reference sequence). With the 5' RACE reads reprocessed, TCRdb shows one record per CDR3 protein and no DNA. The sample features about 200,000 distinct CDR3 sequences, with roughly 7.7% in its top ten. V is TRBV3-1 and J is TRBJ1-5; there is no DNA to check the TCRdb D call of TRBD1. The specimen was blood. This sequence originates from a human donor with ulcerative colitis or Crohn's disease, or a healthy co-twin of an affected twin (not recorded which). The CDR3 protein is CASSQSRDRVYQPQHF.